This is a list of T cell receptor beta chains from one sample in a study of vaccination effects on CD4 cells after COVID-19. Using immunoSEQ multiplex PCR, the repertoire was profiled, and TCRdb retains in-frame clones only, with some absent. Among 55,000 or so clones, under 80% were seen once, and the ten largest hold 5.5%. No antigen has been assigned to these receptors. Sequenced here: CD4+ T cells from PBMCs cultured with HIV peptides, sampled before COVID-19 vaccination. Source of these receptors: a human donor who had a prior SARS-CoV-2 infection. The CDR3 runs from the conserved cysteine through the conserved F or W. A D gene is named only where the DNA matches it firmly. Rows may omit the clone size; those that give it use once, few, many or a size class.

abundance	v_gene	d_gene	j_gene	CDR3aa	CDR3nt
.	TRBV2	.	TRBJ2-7	CASSLQSYEQYF	TGTGCCAGCAGTCTACAGTCCTACGAGCAGTACTTC
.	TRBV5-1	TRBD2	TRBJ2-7	CASSFGGGTIYEQYF	TGCGCCAGCAGCTTCGGGGGGGGAACGATCTACGAGCAGTACTTC
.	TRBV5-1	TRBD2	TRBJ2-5	CASSLGASGPQETQYF	TGCGCCAGCAGCTTGGGGGCTAGCGGTCCCCAAGAGACCCAGTACTTC
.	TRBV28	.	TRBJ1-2	CASSVTGPLDGYTF	TGTGCCAGCAGTGTCACCGGGCCCCTGGATGGCTACACCTTC
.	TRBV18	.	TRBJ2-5	CASSGGRGETQYF	TGTGCCAGCTCAGGTGGCAGGGGAGAGACCCAGTACTTC
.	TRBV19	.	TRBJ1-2	CASSIIRSYGYTF	TGTGCCAGTAGTATAATCAGATCCTATGGCTACACCTTC
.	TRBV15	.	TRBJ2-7	CATSRELGIYEQYF	TGTGCCACCAGCAGAGAGCTAGGAATCTACGAGCAGTACTTC
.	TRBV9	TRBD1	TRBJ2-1	CASSVEGTEGNEQFF	TGTGCCAGCAGCGTAGAGGGGACAGAAGGGAATGAGCAGTTCTTC
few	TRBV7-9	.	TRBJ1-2	CASSLGHNYGYTF	TGTGCCAGCAGCTTGGGGCACAACTATGGCTACACCTTC
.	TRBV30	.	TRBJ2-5	CAWSPRETQYF	TGTGCCTGGAGTCCGAGAGAGACCCAGTACTTC
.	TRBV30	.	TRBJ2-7	CAWGGMGGWEQYF	TGTGCCTGGGGCGGTATGGGAGGATGGGAGCAGTACTTC
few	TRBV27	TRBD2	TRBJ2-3	CASSSPGLAGYLTDTQYF	TGTGCCAGCAGTTCGCCGGGACTAGCGGGATATCTAACAGATACGCAGTATTTT
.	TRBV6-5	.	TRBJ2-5	CASSSWRGLTQETQYF	TGTGCCAGCAGTTCTTGGAGGGGCCTCACTCAAGAGACCCAGTACTTC
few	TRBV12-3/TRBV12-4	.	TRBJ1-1	CASSLAGTEAFF	TGTGCCAGCAGTTTAGCGGGCACTGAAGCTTTCTTT
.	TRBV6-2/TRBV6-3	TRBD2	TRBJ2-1	CASSYYPLAGRNNEQFF	TGTGCCAGCAGTTACTACCCTCTAGCGGGGCGAAACAATGAGCAGTTCTTC
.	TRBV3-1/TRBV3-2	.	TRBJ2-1	CASSQFIKDSDEQFF	TGTGCCAGCAGCCAATTTATAAAGGATTCGGATGAGCAGTTCTTC
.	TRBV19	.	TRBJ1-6	CASRTAYNSPLHF	TGTGCCAGCAGGACAGCGTATAATTCACCCCTCCACTTT
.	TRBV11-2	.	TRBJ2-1	CASSLGLVAYNEQFF	TGTGCCAGCAGCTTAGGCCTAGTGGCGTACAATGAGCAGTTCTTC
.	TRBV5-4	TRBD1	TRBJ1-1	CASSLLGQGHTEAFF	TGTGCCAGCAGCTTACTGGGACAGGGGCACACTGAAGCTTTCTTT
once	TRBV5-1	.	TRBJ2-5	CASSFGTLGETQYF	TGCGCCAGCAGCTTCGGGACACTCGGAGAGACCCAGTACTTC
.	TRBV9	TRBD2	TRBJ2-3	CASSVGSGGAWDTQYF	TGTGCCAGCAGCGTAGGAAGCGGGGGGGCCTGGGATACGCAGTATTTT
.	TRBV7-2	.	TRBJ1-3	CASSLGGVSGNTIYF	TGTGCCAGCAGCTTAGGAGGGGTGTCCGGAAACACCATATATTTT